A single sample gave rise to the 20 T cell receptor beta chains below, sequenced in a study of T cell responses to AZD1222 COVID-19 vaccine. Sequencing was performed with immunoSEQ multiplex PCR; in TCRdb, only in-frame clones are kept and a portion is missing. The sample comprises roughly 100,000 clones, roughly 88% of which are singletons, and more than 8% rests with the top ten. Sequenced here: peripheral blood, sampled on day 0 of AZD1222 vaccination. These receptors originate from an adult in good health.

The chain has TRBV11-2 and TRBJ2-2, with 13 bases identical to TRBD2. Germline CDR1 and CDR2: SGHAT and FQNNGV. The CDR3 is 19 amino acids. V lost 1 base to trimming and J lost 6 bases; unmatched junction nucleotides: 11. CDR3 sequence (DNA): TGTGCCAGCAGCTTAGCGACTAGCGGGAGGAGAATAAAGCCCGGGGAGCTGTTTTTT. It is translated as CASSLATSGRRIKPGELFF.

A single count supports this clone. CDR3 region: CASSLSFSYNSPLHF. As DNA, the CDR3 is TGTGCCAGCAGCTTAAGTTTTTCCTATAATTCACCCCTCCACTTT. V is TRBV5-8 and J is TRBJ1-6, with D unresolved. The CDR3 runs to 15 residues. Germline values: CDR1 SGHTS, CDR2 YDEGEE. Trimming shortened V by 2 bases and J by 1 base, and 7 bases separated the two germline ends.

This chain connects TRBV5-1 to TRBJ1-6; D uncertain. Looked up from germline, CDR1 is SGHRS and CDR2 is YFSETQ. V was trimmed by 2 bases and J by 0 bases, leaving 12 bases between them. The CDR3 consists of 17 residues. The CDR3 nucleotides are TGCGCCAGCAGCTTACGAGGGCGCGGCTCCTATAATTCACCCCTCCACTTT. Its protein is CASSLRGRGSYNSPLHF.

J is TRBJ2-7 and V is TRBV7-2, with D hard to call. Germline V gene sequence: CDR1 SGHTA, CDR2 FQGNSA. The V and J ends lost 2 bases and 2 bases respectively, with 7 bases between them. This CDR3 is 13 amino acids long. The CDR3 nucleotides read TGTGCCAGCAGCTTACGAAGTACCTACGAGCAGTACTTC. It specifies CASSLRSTYEQYF.

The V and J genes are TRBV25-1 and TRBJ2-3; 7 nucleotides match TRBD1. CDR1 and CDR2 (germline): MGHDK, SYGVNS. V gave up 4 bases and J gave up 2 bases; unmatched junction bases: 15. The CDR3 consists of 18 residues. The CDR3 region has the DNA TGTGCCAGCAGTGTGGGGACAGCCCTCAAAATCGCCACAGATACGCAGTATTTT. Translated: CASSVGTALKIATDTQYF.

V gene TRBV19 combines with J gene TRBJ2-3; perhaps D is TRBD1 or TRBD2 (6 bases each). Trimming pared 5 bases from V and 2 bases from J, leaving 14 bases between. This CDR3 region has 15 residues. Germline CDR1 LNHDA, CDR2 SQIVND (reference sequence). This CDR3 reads CASSSYGGYTDTQYF. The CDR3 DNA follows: TGTGCCAGTAGTTCGTACGGGGGCTACACAGATACGCAGTATTTT.

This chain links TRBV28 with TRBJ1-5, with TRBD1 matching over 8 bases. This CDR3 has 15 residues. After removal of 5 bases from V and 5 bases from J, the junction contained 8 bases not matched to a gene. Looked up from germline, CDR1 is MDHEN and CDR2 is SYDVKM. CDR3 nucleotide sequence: TGTGCCAGCAGTACTCTTGGACAGGGCCATCAGCCCCAGCATTTT. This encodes CASSTLGQGHQPQHF.

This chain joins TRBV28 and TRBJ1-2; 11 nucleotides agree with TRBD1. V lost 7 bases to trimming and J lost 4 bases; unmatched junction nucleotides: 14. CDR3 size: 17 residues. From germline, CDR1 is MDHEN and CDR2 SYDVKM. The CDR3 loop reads CASTDPGQGVRGYGYTF. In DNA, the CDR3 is TGTGCCAGCACCGACCCGGGACAGGGGGTAAGGGGCTATGGCTACACCTTC.

For the CDR3, the DNA is TGTGCCAGTAGTATAGAACCAGCTTACGAGCAGTACTTC. Translated: CASSIEPAYEQYF. This chain joins TRBV19 and TRBJ2-7; D is undetermined. Between the trimmed V and J ends, which lost 0 bases and 4 bases, there was a span of 7 bases. Germline CDR1 LNHDA, CDR2 SQIVND (reference sequence). The CDR3 runs 13 residues.

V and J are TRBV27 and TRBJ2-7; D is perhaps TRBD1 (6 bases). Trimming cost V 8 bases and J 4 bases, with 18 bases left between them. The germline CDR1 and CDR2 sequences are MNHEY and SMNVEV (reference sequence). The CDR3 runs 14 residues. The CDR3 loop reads CASGLTGALYEQYF. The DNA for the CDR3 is TGTGCCAGCGGCTTGACAGGAGCCCTTTACGAGCAGTACTTC.

The CDR3 DNA is TGTGCCAGCAGCTTAACCTCCGGGACTAACCTGAATGAGCAGTTCTTC. Residues: CASSLTSGTNLNEQFF. This sequence joins TRBV7-2 and TRBJ2-1; 7 nucleotides align to TRBD2. V trimming: 2 bases; J trimming: 7 bases; junction bases outside the gene matches: 11. There are 16 residues in the CDR3. CDR1 SGHTA and CDR2 FQGNSA come from the germline V gene.

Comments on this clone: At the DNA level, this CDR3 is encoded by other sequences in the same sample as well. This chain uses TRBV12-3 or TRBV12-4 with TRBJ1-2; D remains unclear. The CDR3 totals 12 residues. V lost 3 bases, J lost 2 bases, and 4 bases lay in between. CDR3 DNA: TGTGCCAGCAGTTTTCGAAACTATGGCTACACCTTC. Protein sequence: CASSFRNYGYTF.

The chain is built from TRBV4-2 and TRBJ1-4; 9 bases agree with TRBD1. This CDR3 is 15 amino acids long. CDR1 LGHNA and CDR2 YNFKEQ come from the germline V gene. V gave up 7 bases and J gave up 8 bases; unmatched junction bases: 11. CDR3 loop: CASTHPGQGAEKLFF. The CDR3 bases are TGTGCCAGCACCCACCCGGGACAGGGAGCAGAAAAACTGTTTTTT.

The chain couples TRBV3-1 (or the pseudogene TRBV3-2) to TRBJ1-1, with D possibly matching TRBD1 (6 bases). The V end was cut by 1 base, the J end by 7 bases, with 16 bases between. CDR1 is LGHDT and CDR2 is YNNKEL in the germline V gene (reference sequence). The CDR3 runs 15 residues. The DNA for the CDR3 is TGTGCCAGCAGCCAAGGATTTGGGGGCAAAGGTGAAGCTTTCTTT. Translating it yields CASSQGFGGKGEAFF.

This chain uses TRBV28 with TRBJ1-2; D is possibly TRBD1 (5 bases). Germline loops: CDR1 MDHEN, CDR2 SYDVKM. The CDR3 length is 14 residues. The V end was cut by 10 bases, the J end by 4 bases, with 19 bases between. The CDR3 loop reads CAIGALNSLYGYTF. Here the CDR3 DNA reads TGTGCCATCGGGGCCCTGAATTCCCTCTATGGCTACACCTTC.

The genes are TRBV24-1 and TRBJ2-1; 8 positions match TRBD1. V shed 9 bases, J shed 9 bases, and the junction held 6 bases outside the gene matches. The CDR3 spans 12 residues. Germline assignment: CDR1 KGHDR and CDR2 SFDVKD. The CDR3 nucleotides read TGTGCCACCCAGGGGGCGCCGGGTGAGCAGTTCTTC. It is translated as CATQGAPGEQFF.

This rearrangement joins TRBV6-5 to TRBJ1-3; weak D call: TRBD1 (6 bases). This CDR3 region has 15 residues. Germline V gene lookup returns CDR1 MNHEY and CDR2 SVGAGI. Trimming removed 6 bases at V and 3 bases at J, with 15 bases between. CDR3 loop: CASRKHQGYGNTIYF. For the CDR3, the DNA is TGTGCCAGCAGGAAACATCAGGGGTATGGAAACACCATATATTTT.

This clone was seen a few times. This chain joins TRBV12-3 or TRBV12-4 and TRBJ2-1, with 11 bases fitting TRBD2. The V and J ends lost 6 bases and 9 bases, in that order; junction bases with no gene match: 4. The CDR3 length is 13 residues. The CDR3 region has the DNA TGTGCCAGCAGGATAGCGGGGGGGCTTGAGCAGTTCTTC. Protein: CASRIAGGLEQFF.

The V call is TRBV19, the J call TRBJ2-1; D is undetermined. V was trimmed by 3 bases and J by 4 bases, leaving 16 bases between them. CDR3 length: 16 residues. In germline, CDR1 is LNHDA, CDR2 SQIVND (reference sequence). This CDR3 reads CASSIPTQTTYNEQFF. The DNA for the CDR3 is TGTGCCAGTAGTATCCCGACTCAAACTACTTACAATGAGCAGTTCTTC.

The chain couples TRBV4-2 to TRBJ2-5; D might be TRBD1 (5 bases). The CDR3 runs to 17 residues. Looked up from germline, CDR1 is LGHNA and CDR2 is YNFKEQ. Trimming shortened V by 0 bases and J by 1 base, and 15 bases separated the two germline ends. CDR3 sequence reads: CASSQDQRQWFQETQYF. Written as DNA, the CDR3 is TGTGCCAGCAGCCAAGATCAGCGACAGTGGTTCCAAGAGACCCAGTACTTC.